The 11 T cell receptor beta chains presented below share a single source sample, sequenced in a study of identical twins. From the 5' RACE reads, TCRdb called clonotypes with MiXCR, one entry per CDR3 protein. The table shows around 500,000 distinct CDR3 sequences, with approximately 15% occurring only once. In addition, the sample was reused for a study of yellow fever vaccine responses in identical twins.

Material for sequencing was CD4+ T cells sorted from blood. Receptor source: a young woman in good health.

The CDR3 spells CSARDRGTGTREQYF. CDR3 DNA sequence: TGCAGTGCTAGAGATCGAGGGACAGGGACCCGCGAGCAGTACTTC. The chain is built from TRBV20-1 and TRBJ2-7, with 9 bases that match TRBD1. The germline CDR1 and CDR2 sequences are DFQATT and SNEGSKA (reference sequence). Unmatched junction bases numbered 9, after V lost 0 bases and J lost 6 bases. The CDR3 runs to 15 residues.

This rearrangement joins TRBV19 to TRBJ2-2; 7 bases line up with TRBD1. J was trimmed by 3 bases and V by 3 bases; bases with no gene match: 1. The CDR3 has 14 amino acids. Per germline, CDR1 LNHDA and CDR2 SQIVND (reference sequence). CDR3 region: CASSIQGDTGELFF. The CDR3 DNA reads as TGTGCCAGTAGTATTCAGGGGGACACCGGGGAGCTGTTTTTT.

This chain links TRBV18 with TRBJ1-2; no definite D call. V lost 1 base to trimming and J lost 4 bases, with 22 bases between them. This CDR3 contains 18 residues. CDR1 is KGHSH and CDR2 is LQKENI in the germline V gene. DNA of the CDR3: TGTGCCAGCTCACCACTGGCAGGAGGCAGCACTACCCCCTATGGCTACACCTTC. Translating it yields CASSPLAGGSTTPYGYTF.

The chain combines TRBV5-4 with TRBJ2-3; D is ambiguous. The CDR3 runs to 15 residues. The V end lost 0 bases, the J end lost 0 bases, and 8 bases lay between the germline ends. From germline, CDR1 is SGHNT and CDR2 YYREEE (reference sequence). The CDR3 loop is CASSLAELSTDTQYF. The CDR3 DNA is TGTGCCAGCAGCTTGGCGGAGCTTAGCACAGATACGCAGTATTTT.

In this sample, this clonotype turned up many times. The rearrangement links TRBV12-3 or TRBV12-4 to TRBJ1-1; D unresolved. V gave up 3 bases and J gave up 4 bases, with 12 bases separating them. There are 14 residues in the CDR3. The DNA for the CDR3 is TGTGCCAGCAGTTTTGGTGGGATGGGCACTGAAGCTTTCTTT. It specifies CASSFGGMGTEAFF.

The chain employs TRBV5-6 and TRBJ2-7; 8 bases map to TRBD2. The CDR3 covers 15 residues. V gave up 3 bases and J gave up 3 bases; unmatched junction bases: 8. Germline CDR1 SGHDT, CDR2 YYEEEE. The CDR3 reads CASSWRVAGNYEQYF. CDR3 coding DNA: TGTGCCAGCAGCTGGAGAGTAGCGGGGAACTACGAGCAGTACTTC.

V and J are TRBV2 and TRBJ2-7; unclear D gene. V lost 5 bases to trimming and J lost 5 bases, with 7 bases between them. The CDR3 has 11 residues. The germline gives CDR1 SNHLY, CDR2 FYNNEI. For the CDR3, the DNA is TGTGCCAGCAGTCCGTTTGACGAGCAGTACTTC. This sequence encodes CASSPFDEQYF. The full variable domain, its missing parts supplied by reference TRBV2 and TRBJ2-7, is EPEVTQTPSHQVTQMGQEVILRCVPISNHLYFYWYRQILGQKVEFLVSFYNNEISEKSEIFDDQFSVERPDGSNFTLKIRSTKLEDSAMYFCASSPFDEQYFGPGTRLTVT.

The rearrangement links TRBV5-1 to TRBJ2-3; TRBD2 might be the D (6 bases). V was trimmed by 3 bases and J by 0 bases, leaving 17 bases between them. The CDR3 is 17 residues long. Germline lookup yields CDR1 SGHRS and CDR2 YFSETQ. The CDR3 DNA is TGCGCCAGCAGCTATTTTTTAGGCGGGATCAGCACAGATACGCAGTATTTT. It yields the protein CASSYFLGGISTDTQYF.

This clonotype was found once. The chain joins TRBV19 to TRBJ2-1, with D possibly TRBD2 on 6 matching bases. V was clipped by 1 base and J by 6 bases, with 10 bases between them. The CDR3 sequence is 14 residues long. The V gene's germline CDR1 is LNHDA and CDR2 SQIVND (reference sequence). For the CDR3, the DNA is TGTGCCAGTAGTATAGGGACGGGAGCCAATGAGCAGTTCTTC. Translation gives CASSIGTGANEQFF.

The V and J genes are TRBV6-1 and TRBJ2-4; D is perhaps TRBD1 or TRBD2 (7 bases each). The CDR3 totals 16 residues. The V and J ends lost 5 bases and 8 bases respectively, with 22 bases between them. Germline V gene data show CDR1 as MNHNS and CDR2 as SASEGT. DNA of the CDR3: TGTGCCAGCAGTCGACGACGGGGAGGGGGCGTTGACATTCAGTACTTC. Translation gives CASSRRRGGGVDIQYF.

This clonotype was recorded many times. Here the CDR3 reads CSVGYGDNEQFF. CDR3 coding DNA: TGCAGCGTTGGTTACGGAGACAATGAGCAGTTCTTC. This chain uses TRBV29-1 with TRBJ2-1, with D unclear. In germline, CDR1 is SQVTM, CDR2 ANQGSEA. The CDR3 is 12 amino acids. V was cut by 4 bases and J by 5 bases, with 9 bases left in between.